This T cell receptor beta chain derives from a study of blood T cell repertoires in COVID-19. Study background: From the United States, Italy and Spain came samples of acute and convalescent COVID-19. T cells, B-cell-depleted T cells, or PBMCs supplied cDNA or gDNA.

Study processing details: The assay estimated nucleated cells by amplifying reference gene primers. The assay was immunoSEQ multiplex PCR, and TCRdb's table has in-frame clones only and misses some. D and trimming come from the DNA, and the V and J calls and clone size come from that table. Seen here are more than 95,000 clones, roughly 91% observed once, and the top ten hold under 6.5%. V lost 2 bases and J 8 bases, leaving 16 bases between the germline ends. The CDR3 consists of 15 residues. The V gene's germline CDR1 is MDHEN and CDR2 SYDVKM. The sample consisted of peripheral blood. The V and J genes are TRBV28 and TRBJ2-1; no firm D call. This receptor was obtained from a human donor in a cohort sampled during active COVID-19. CDR3 DNA sequence: TGTGCCAGCAGTTTAATTGGGCAAGGATTGGATGAGCAGTTCTTC. Protein sequence: CASSLIGQGLDEQFF.